This TCR beta chain is from a study of blood T cells in healthy people across ages. Next came a second PCR, run for about 7 to 12 cycles, which used a sample-barcoded 5' primer along with a J-beta primer mix. Template switching added a 12-random-nucleotide identifier to every cDNA molecule. TCRdb independently ran MiXCR on the 5' RACE reads; one entry per CDR3 protein. The sample lists roughly 500,000 distinct CDR3 sequences, 24% occurring once. The same data also contributed to another study, on T cells of mothers and their children.

Material for sequencing was blood. The sequence derives from a boy younger than 18 in good health.

The CDR3 region is CSLTTNTEAFF. CDR3 sequence (DNA): TGCAGCCTAACGACGAACACTGAAGCTTTCTTT. The V gene is TRBV29-1, the J gene TRBJ1-1; D not resolved. Germline assignment: CDR1 SQVTM and CDR2 ANQGSEA. The V gene lost 8 bases and the J gene lost 1 base, with 8 bases spanning the gap. The CDR3 extends over 11 amino acids.